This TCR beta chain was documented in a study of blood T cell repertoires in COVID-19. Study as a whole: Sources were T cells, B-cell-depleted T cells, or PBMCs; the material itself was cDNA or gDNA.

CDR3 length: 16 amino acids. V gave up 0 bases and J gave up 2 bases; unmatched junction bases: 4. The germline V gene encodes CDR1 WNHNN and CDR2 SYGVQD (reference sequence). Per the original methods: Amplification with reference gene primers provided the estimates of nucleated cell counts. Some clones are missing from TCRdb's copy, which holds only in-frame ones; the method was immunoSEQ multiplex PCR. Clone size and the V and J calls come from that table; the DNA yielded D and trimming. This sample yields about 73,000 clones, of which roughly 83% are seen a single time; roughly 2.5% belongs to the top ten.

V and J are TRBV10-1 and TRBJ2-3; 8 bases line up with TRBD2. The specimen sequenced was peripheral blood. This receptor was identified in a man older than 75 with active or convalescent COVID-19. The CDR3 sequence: CASSESSGLATDTQYF. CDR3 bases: TGCGCCAGCAGTGAGTCGAGCGGACTAGCCACAGATACGCAGTATTTT.